The 18 T cell receptor beta chains in this list originate from one sample, sequenced in a study of CD8+CD57+ T cells in acquired aplastic anemia. All sequencing subjects had displayed CD8+CD57+ cell expansion on flow cytometry. Genomic DNA templated the TCR beta VDJ and CDR3 profiling. TCRdb ran MiXCR on the reads and lists one entry per CDR3 protein. The data hold 450,000 to 550,000 distinct CDR3 sequences, with approximately 33% observed a single time. Sequencing was performed on sorted CD4+, CD8+, or CD8+CD57+ T cells (not recorded which) from PBMCs. The receptors come from a human donor with aplastic anemia.

This clonotype was detected many times. V usage is TRBV25-1 and J usage is TRBJ1-4; TRBD1 might be the D (5 bases). Trimming removed 2 bases from V and 8 bases from J, with 15 bases in between. Germline V gives CDR1 MGHDK, CDR2 SYGVNS. This CDR3 contains 15 residues. The CDR3 DNA reads TGTGCCAGCAGTGAACACCAGGGTGCCTTCGAAAAACTGTTTTTT. It encodes CASSEHQGAFEKLFF. The variable domain in full, with the rest retrieved from reference TRBV25-1 and TRBJ1-4, is EADIYQTPRYLVIGTGKKITLECSQTMGHDKMYWYQQDPGMELHLIHYSYGVNSTEKGDLSSESTVSRIRTEHFPLTLESARPSHTSQYLCASSEHQGAFEKLFFGSGTQLSVL.

There are a few counts of this clonotype. This rearrangement joins TRBV5-1 to TRBJ2-7, with D perhaps matching TRBD1 or TRBD2 (6 bases each). The CDR3 has 15 residues. The V end lost 6 bases, the J end lost 0 bases, and 16 bases lay between the germline ends. The V gene's germline CDR1 is SGHRS and CDR2 YFSETQ. The chain's CDR3 is CASTPGAGDSYEQYF. Written as DNA, the CDR3 is TGCGCCAGCACCCCGGGGGCAGGGGACTCCTACGAGCAGTACTTC.

This sequence joins TRBV18 and TRBJ2-6, with D maybe TRBD1 (5 bases). Trimming left V 3 bases short and J 4 bases short, with 10 bases between. CDR3 length equals 15 residues. Per the germline V gene, CDR1 is KGHSH and CDR2 is LQKENI. CDR3 coding DNA: TGTGCCAGCTCACCGCAGGGTCACGGGGCCAACGTCCTGACTTTC. It codes for CASSPQGHGANVLTF.

V and J are TRBV7-9 and TRBJ2-5; D remains unclear. The germline gives CDR1 SEHNR, CDR2 FQNEAQ (reference sequence). The V and J ends lost 6 bases and 4 bases respectively, with 12 bases between them. The CDR3 length is 13 residues. The CDR3 here is CASSYLSGETQYF. CDR3 nucleotide sequence: TGTGCCAGCAGTTACTTGTCTGGAGAGACCCAGTACTTC.

This chain joins TRBV24-1 and TRBJ2-7; TRBD1 is a possible D gene (5 bases). In germline, CDR1 is KGHDR, CDR2 SFDVKD. Trimming removed 5 bases from V and 9 bases from J, with 19 bases in between. The CDR3 extends over 14 amino acids. CDR3 bases: TGTGCCACCAGTGGTTCCCTAGTGGCTGGGGCGCAGTACTTC. Its protein is CATSGSLVAGAQYF.

This clonotype has a count of ten or more. The V and J genes are TRBV6-1 and TRBJ1-2; D is perhaps TRBD1 (6 bases). This CDR3 region has 13 residues. The germline V gene has CDR1 MNHNS and CDR2 SASEGT. V lost 7 bases to trimming and J lost 5 bases, with 14 bases between them. Here the CDR3 reads CASIQTDSYGYTF. CDR3 DNA sequence: TGTGCCAGCATCCAAACGGACAGTTATGGCTACACCTTC.

There are many counts of this clonotype. This chain uses TRBV19 with TRBJ1-1, with 10 bases fitting TRBD1. Trimming took 5 bases from V and 4 from J; bases not matched to a gene: 7. The CDR3 runs to 15 residues. Germline CDR1 reads LNHDA; CDR2 reads SQIVND (reference sequence). DNA of the CDR3: TGTGCCAGTAGTGGTTGGACAGGGGGTGTCACTGAAGCTTTCTTT. This gives the protein CASSGWTGGVTEAFF.

This clonotype was picked up a small number of times. The V gene is TRBV20-1, the J gene TRBJ1-2, with 12 nucleotides matching TRBD1. Per the germline V gene, CDR1 is DFQATT and CDR2 is SNEGSKA (reference sequence). The junction had 4 bases not matched to a gene; V was cut back by 6 bases and J by 2 bases. The CDR3 extends over 14 amino acids. CDR3 loop: CSALGQGANYGYTF. CDR3 in DNA: TGCAGTGCCCTGGGACAGGGGGCCAACTATGGCTACACCTTC.

This chain links TRBV9 with TRBJ1-4; TRBD1 matches 8 bases. The germline V gene encodes CDR1 SGDLS and CDR2 YYNGEE. V was pared by 3 bases and J by 5 bases, with 9 bases of the junction left unmatched. The CDR3 is made up of 16 amino acids. CDR3 amino acids: CASSAGIRDRNEKLFF. The CDR3 DNA reads as TGTGCCAGCAGCGCAGGGATCCGGGACAGGAATGAAAAACTGTTTTTT. The variable domain in full, completed from reference TRBV9 and TRBJ1-4, reads DSGVTQTPKHLITATGQRVTLRCSPRSGDLSVYWYQQSLDQGLQFLIQYYNGEERAKGNILERFSAQQFPDLHSELNLSSLELGDSALYFCASSAGIRDRNEKLFFGSGTQLSVL.

There are many counts of this clonotype. The chain recombines TRBV19 with TRBJ1-1; D gene unclear. The CDR3 contains 13 residues. Germline-derived CDR1 and CDR2 are LNHDA and SQIVND (reference sequence). V shed 10 bases and J shed 6 bases, with 18 bases lying between them. The CDR3 protein is CATVSGFRAEAFF. CDR3 nucleotides: TGTGCCACCGTTTCGGGGTTTAGGGCTGAAGCTTTCTTT.

This rearrangement joins TRBV7-2 to TRBJ2-7; 8 bases fit TRBD1. Germline CDR1 and CDR2: SGHTA and FQGNSA. V shed 5 bases and J 3 bases; nucleotides not matched to a gene: 9. The CDR3 loop spans 15 amino acids. The CDR3 region has the DNA TGTGCCAGCAGCCGACCTTGGACAGGGAACTACGAGCAGTACTTC. Amino acids: CASSRPWTGNYEQYF.

This clonotype was found many times. V and J are TRBV29-1 and TRBJ1-5; 7 bases align to TRBD1. This CDR3 contains 12 residues. Trimming removed 7 bases from V and 6 bases from J; junction bases left unmatched: 6. The germline gives CDR1 SQVTM, CDR2 ANQGSEA. The CDR3 spells CSGGTAGQPQHF. The CDR3 nucleotides read TGCAGCGGCGGGACAGCGGGTCAGCCCCAGCATTTT. The full variable domain, its missing parts supplied by reference TRBV29-1 and TRBJ1-5, is SAVISQKPSRDICQRGTSLTIQCQVDSQVTMMFWYRQQPGQSLTLIATANQGSEATYESGFVIDKFPISRPNLTFSTLTVSNMSPEDSSIYLCSGGTAGQPQHFGDGTRLSIL.

This clonotype occurred many times. This chain connects TRBV7-9 to TRBJ1-3, with unresolved D. In germline, CDR1 is SEHNR, CDR2 FQNEAQ (reference sequence). The V and J ends lost 5 bases and 3 bases respectively, with 11 bases between them. CDR3 length: 14 residues. The CDR3 DNA is TGTGCCAGCAGCCTCGGCCCCATTGGAAACACCATATATTTT. It encodes CASSLGPIGNTIYF.

This clonotype showed up many times. The CDR3 sequence: CASSTSGVSDTQYF. The CDR3 coding sequence is TGTGCCAGTAGTACCTCTGGGGTTTCAGATACGCAGTATTTT. The chain carries TRBV19 and TRBJ2-3, with unresolved D. Deletions cut 4 bases from V and 4 bases from J, with 12 bases between. Germline V gives CDR1 LNHDA, CDR2 SQIVND (reference sequence). This CDR3 region has 14 residues.

The J gene is TRBJ1-1, the V gene TRBV20-1, with D possibly matching TRBD1 (5 bases). Trimming shortened V by 2 bases and J by 5 bases, and 12 bases separated the two germline ends. The CDR3 length is 13 residues. CDR1 is DFQATT, CDR2 SNEGSKA, per germline (reference sequence). Here the CDR3 reads CSARLPGRTEAFF. The CDR3 bases are TGCAGTGCTAGACTCCCAGGGAGAACTGAAGCTTTCTTT.

J is TRBJ2-2 and V is TRBV5-1; D gene uncertain. Germline CDR1 reads SGHRS; CDR2 reads YFSETQ. The V gene lost 2 bases and the J gene lost 8 bases, with 16 bases spanning the gap. CDR3 length: 15 residues. Written as DNA, the CDR3 is TGCGCCAGCAGCTTCCACGGAGCCGCGACAGGGGAGCTGTTTTTT. Its protein product is CASSFHGAATGELFF.

Concerning this clonotype itself: Just one base apart from a much larger clone, this may be a read error. A read error is likely, as this CDR3 ends without the conserved phenylalanine or tryptophan. The rearrangement joins TRBV6-1 to TRBJ2-7, with no clear D. Germline CDR1 reads MNHNS; CDR2 reads SASEGT. V dropped 6 bases and J dropped 1 base, with 13 bases sitting between them. The CDR3 loop spans 14 amino acids. The CDR3 DNA follows: TGTGCCAGCAGCGCCGGGCCATATTCCTACGAGCAGTACCTC. It yields the protein CASSAGPYSYEQYL.

In DNA form, the CDR3 reads TGTGCCGTTCGGGACAGGGGTCACTATGGCTACACCTTC. It translates to CAVRDRGHYGYTF. V is TRBV19 and J is TRBJ1-2, with TRBD1 matching over 10 bases. The V and J ends lost 11 bases and 3 bases, in that order; junction bases with no gene match: 6. The CDR3 spans 13 residues. Germline V gives CDR1 LNHDA, CDR2 SQIVND (reference sequence).